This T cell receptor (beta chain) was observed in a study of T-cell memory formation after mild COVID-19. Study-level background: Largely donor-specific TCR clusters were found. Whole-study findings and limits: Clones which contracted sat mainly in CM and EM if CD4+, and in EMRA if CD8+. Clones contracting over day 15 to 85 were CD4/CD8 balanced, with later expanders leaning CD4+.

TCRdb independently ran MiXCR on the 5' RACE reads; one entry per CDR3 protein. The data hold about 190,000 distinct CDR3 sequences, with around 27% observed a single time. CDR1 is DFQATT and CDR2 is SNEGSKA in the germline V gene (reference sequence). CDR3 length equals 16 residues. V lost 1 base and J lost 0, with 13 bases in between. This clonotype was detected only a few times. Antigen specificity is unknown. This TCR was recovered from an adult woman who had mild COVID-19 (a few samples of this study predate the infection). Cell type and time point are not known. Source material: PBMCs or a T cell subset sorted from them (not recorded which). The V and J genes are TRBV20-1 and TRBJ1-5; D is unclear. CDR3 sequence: CSARGQPKFSNQPQHF. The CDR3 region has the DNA TGCAGTGCTAGAGGGCAGCCGAAATTTAGCAATCAGCCCCAGCATTTT.